The clone carrying this T cell receptor beta chain was seen a few times. Its antigen is as yet unknown. The entry originates in a study of OX40 agonist ivuxolimab in advanced cancers. Study details: Patients in dose escalation had liver, melanoma, kidney or head and neck cancers.

The germline V gene encodes CDR1 LNHDA and CDR2 SQIVND (reference sequence). J lost 7 bases, V lost 7 bases, and 14 bases had no gene match. The CDR3 spans 16 residues. TCRdb keeps only in-frame clones here, not all; method: immunoSEQ multiplex PCR. This sample carries tens of thousands of clones, 85% to 90% of them seen once, and the ten largest clones take roughly 4.5%. Overall study findings and caveats: Antigen targets of the expanded peripheral T cells went undetermined.

The source material was CD4+ or CD8+ T cells sorted from blood, sampled in a trial of the OX40 agonist ivuxolimab. The chain has TRBV19 and TRBJ2-1; 9 bases line up with TRBD2. This receptor was taken from an adult with an advanced solid tumor such as melanoma, head and neck, liver or kidney cancer. In DNA, the CDR3 is TGTGCCAGTACCCGGCCTGGCGGGAGGGGGGCTAATGAGCAGTTCTTC. This sequence encodes CASTRPGGRGANEQFF.